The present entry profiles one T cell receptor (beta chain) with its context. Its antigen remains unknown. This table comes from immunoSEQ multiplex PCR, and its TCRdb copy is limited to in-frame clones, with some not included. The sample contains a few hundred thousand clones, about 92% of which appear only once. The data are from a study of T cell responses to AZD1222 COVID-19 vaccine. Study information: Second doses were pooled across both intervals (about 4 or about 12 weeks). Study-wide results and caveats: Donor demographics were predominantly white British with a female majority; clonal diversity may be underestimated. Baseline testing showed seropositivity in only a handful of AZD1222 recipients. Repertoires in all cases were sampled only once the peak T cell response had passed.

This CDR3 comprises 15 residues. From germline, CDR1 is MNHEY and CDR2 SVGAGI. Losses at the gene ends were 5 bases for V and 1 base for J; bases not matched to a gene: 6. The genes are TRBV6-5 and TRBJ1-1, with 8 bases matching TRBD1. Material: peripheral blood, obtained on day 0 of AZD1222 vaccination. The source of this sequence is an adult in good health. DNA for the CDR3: TGTGCCAGCAGTCCCGGGACAGGTTGGAACACTGAAGCTTTCTTT. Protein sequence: CASSPGTGWNTEAFF.